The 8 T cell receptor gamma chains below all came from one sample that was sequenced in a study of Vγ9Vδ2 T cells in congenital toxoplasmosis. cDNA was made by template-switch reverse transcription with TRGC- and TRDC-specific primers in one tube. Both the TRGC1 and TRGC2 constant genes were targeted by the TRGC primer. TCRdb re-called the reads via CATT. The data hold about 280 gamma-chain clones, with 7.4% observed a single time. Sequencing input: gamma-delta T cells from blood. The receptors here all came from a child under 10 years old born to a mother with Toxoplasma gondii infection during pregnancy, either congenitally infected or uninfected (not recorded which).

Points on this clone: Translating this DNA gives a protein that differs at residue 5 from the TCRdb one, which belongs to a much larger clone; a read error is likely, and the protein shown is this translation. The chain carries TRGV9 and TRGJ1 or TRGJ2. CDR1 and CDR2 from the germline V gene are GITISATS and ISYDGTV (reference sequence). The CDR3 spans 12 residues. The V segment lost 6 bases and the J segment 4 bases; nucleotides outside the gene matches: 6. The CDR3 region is CALWWQYYKKLF. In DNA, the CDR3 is TGTGCCTTGTGGTGGCAATATTATAAGAAACTCTTT.

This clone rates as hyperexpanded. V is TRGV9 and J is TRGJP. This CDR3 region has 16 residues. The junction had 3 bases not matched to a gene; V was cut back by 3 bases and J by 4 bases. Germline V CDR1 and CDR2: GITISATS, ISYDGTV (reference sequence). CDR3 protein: CALWEYQELGKKIKVF. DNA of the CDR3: TGTGCCTTGTGGGAGTATCAAGAGTTGGGCAAAAAAATCAAGGTATTT.

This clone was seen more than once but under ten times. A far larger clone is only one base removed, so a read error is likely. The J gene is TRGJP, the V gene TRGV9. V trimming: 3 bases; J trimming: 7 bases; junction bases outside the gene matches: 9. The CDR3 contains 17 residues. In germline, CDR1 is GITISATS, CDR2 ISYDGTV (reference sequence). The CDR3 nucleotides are TGTGCCTTGTGGGAGATGCAGGAGGAGTTGGGCAAAAAAATCAAGGTATTT. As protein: CALWEMQEELGKKIKVF.

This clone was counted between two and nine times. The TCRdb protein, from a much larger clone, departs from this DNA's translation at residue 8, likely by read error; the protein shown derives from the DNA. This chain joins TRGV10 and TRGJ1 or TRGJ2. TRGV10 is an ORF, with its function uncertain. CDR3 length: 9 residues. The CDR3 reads CAAWPKKIF. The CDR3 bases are TGTGCTGCGTGGCCTAAGAAAATCTTT.

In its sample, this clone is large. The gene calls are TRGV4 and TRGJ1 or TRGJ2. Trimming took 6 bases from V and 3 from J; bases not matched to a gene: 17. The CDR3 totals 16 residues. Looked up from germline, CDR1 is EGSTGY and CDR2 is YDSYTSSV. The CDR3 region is CATWTPTLFFYYKKLF. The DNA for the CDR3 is TGTGCCACCTGGACCCCAACCCTTTTTTTTTATTATAAGAAACTCTTT.

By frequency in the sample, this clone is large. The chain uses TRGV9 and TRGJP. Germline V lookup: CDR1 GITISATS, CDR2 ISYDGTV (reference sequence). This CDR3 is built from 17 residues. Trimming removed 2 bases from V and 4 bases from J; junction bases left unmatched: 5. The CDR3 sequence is CALWEDQQELGKKIKVF. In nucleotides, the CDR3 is TGTGCCTTGTGGGAGGACCAACAAGAGTTGGGCAAAAAAATCAAGGTATTT.

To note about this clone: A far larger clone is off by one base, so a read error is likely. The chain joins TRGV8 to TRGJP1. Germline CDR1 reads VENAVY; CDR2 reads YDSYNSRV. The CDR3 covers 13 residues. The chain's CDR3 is CTTWGPTGWFKIF. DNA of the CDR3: TGTACCACCTGGGGTCCCACTGGTTGGTTCAAGATATTT.

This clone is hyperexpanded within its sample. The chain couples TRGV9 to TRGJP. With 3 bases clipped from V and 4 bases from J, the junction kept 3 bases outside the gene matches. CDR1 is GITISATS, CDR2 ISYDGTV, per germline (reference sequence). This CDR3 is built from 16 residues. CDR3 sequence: CALWERQELGKKIKVF. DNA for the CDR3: TGTGCCTTGTGGGAGCGCCAAGAGTTGGGCAAAAAAATCAAGGTATTT.